A single sample gave rise to the 32 T cell receptor beta chains below, sequenced in a study of blood T cell repertoires in COVID-19. TCRdb keeps only in-frame clones here, not all; method: immunoSEQ multiplex PCR. The repertoire has 300,000 to 450,000 clones, around 90% of them found once; the top ten carry around 2.9%. The sample taken for sequencing was peripheral blood. All receptors come from a human donor in a cohort sampled during active COVID-19.

The chain uses TRBV30 and TRBJ1-2; D might be TRBD1 (6 bases). The CDR3 is 15 amino acids. The germline V gene has CDR1 GTSNPN and CDR2 SVGIG (reference sequence). The V end lost 2 bases, the J end lost 3 bases, and 16 bases lay between the germline ends. The CDR3, as DNA: TGTGCCTGGAGTATACAGGGTTCAAAATACTATGGCTACACCTTC. Translated, it gives CAWSIQGSKYYGYTF.

V and J are TRBV19 and TRBJ2-1; D is possibly TRBD2 (5 bases). V was shortened by 3 bases and J by 0 bases, with 18 bases between the two germline ends. In germline, CDR1 is LNHDA, CDR2 SQIVND (reference sequence). The CDR3 spans 18 residues. CDR3 coding DNA: TGTGCCAGTAGTATGCCCCCCAGAGGGCCGAGCTCCTACAATGAGCAGTTCTTC. This codes for CASSMPPRGPSSYNEQFF.

CDR3 amino acids: CASSIPSYSNQPQHF. As DNA, the CDR3 is TGTGCCAGTAGTATCCCCTCTTATAGCAATCAGCCCCAGCATTTT. This chain joins TRBV19 and TRBJ1-5; D not resolved. Trimming cost V 3 bases and J 0 bases, with 9 bases left between them. The CDR3 consists of 15 residues. Germline CDR1 is LNHDA and CDR2 is SQIVND (reference sequence). Full variable domain (outside the CDR3, taken from reference TRBV19 and TRBJ1-5): DGGITQSPKYLFRKEGQNVTLSCEQNLNHDAMYWYRQDPGQGLRLIYYSQIVNDFQKGDIAEGYSVSREKKESFPLTVTSAQKNPTAFYLCASSIPSYSNQPQHFGDGTRLSIL.

The chain joins TRBV5-1 to TRBJ1-1; TRBD1 agrees at 8 bases. The CDR3 totals 15 residues. V was pared by 7 bases and J by 4 bases, with 12 bases of the junction left unmatched. Germline loops: CDR1 SGHRS, CDR2 YFSETQ. The CDR3 DNA is TGCGCCAGCGGAAAGACAGGGGAGGGTAGCACTGAAGCTTTCTTT. Protein sequence: CASGKTGEGSTEAFF.

The rearrangement uses TRBV6-1 and TRBJ1-1, with TRBD1 matching 7 bases. Germline CDR1 is MNHNS and CDR2 is SASEGT. The trim removed 3 bases at V and 5 bases at J, leaving 6 bases unmatched. This CDR3 has 14 amino acids. The CDR3 spells CASSDTQGWTEAFF. The CDR3 nucleotides are TGTGCCAGCAGTGATACACAGGGGTGGACTGAAGCTTTCTTT.

The rearrangement uses TRBV5-1 and TRBJ2-3, with 8 bases aligning to TRBD2. This CDR3 region has 15 residues. The V gene end was trimmed by 4 bases and the J gene end by 2 bases; junction bases not matched to a gene: 6. Germline loops: CDR1 SGHRS, CDR2 YFSETQ. The DNA of the CDR3 is TGCGCCAGCAGCCCGGGAGCGGGAGCCACAGATACGCAGTATTTT. It codes for CASSPGAGATDTQYF. Full variable domain (missing parts from reference TRBV5-1 and TRBJ2-3): KAGVTQTPRYLIKTRGQQVTLSCSPISGHRSVSWYQQTPGQGLQFLFEYFSETQRNKGNFPGRFSGRQFSNSRSEMNVSTLELGDSALYLCASSPGAGATDTQYFGPGTRLTVL.

The chain is built from TRBV7-2 and TRBJ2-1; D possibly corresponds to TRBD2 (6 bases). The germline V gene encodes CDR1 SGHTA and CDR2 FQGNSA. The CDR3 is 14 amino acids. V lost 1 base and J 7 bases, leaving 11 bases between the germline ends. The CDR3 DNA sequence: TGTGCCAGCAGCTTAGTCATAGCGGCTAATGAGCAGTTCTTC. It specifies CASSLVIAANEQFF.

The V gene is TRBV5-8, the J gene TRBJ1-3; D gene uncertain. V was trimmed by 4 bases and J by 0 bases, leaving 11 bases between them. This CDR3 comprises 15 residues. Germline-derived CDR1 and CDR2 are SGHTS and YDEGEE. The CDR3 here is CASSHPGYSGNTIYF. CDR3 sequence (DNA): TGTGCCAGCAGCCACCCGGGATACTCTGGAAACACCATATATTTT.

This chain joins TRBV28 and TRBJ1-6; D is undetermined. The CDR3 spans 13 residues. Trimming shortened V by 7 bases and J by 9 bases, and 13 bases separated the two germline ends. Germline lookup yields CDR1 MDHEN and CDR2 SYDVKM. The CDR3 loop reads CASTLKRGSPLHF. CDR3 nucleotide sequence: TGTGCCAGCACCTTAAAACGGGGTTCACCCCTCCACTTT.

The chain combines TRBV28 with TRBJ2-7; unclear D gene. V gave up 3 bases and J gave up 6 bases, with 9 bases separating them. The CDR3 has 12 residues. Germline assignment: CDR1 MDHEN and CDR2 SYDVKM. DNA of the CDR3: TGTGCCAGCAGTTTTTATAGCTTCGAGCAGTACTTC. Protein: CASSFYSFEQYF.

The chain couples TRBV7-2 to TRBJ2-3, with 7 nucleotides matching TRBD2. With V trimmed by 1 base and J by 5 bases, 6 bases remained unmatched. The germline V gene encodes CDR1 SGHTA and CDR2 FQGNSA. CDR3 length: 15 residues. The CDR3 DNA is TGTGCCAGCAGCTTAGACGGGAGGAAGTTAGATACGCAGTATTTT. The encoded protein is CASSLDGRKLDTQYF.

The chain joins TRBV6-5 to TRBJ1-1; D may be TRBD1 (6 bases). Germline values: CDR1 MNHEY, CDR2 SVGAGI. CDR3 length: 14 amino acids. V gave up 5 bases and J gave up 0 bases, with 10 bases separating them. The CDR3 nucleotides read TGTGCCAGCAGTCCTAGGACAGTGAACACTGAAGCTTTCTTT. As protein: CASSPRTVNTEAFF.

The V gene is TRBV6-5, the J gene TRBJ2-5; tentative D call: TRBD1 (5 bases). The germline CDR1 and CDR2 sequences are MNHEY and SVGAGI. V lost 4 bases to trimming and J lost 4 bases, with 16 bases between them. CDR3 length: 15 residues. In nucleotides, the CDR3 is TGTGCCAGCAGTTCGATGGGGCCAGGTGGAGAGACCCAGTACTTC. This sequence encodes CASSSMGPGGETQYF.

The chain recombines TRBV5-1 with TRBJ1-1; maybe TRBD1 (5 bases). Trimming removed 0 bases from V and 4 bases from J, with 7 bases in between. The CDR3 covers 13 residues. The germline V gene encodes CDR1 SGHRS and CDR2 YFSETQ. CDR3 coding DNA: TGCGCCAGCAGCTTGGAGGGGCCCACTGAAGCTTTCTTT. It yields the protein CASSLEGPTEAFF.

This chain uses TRBV5-1 with TRBJ1-3; 10 nucleotides align to TRBD1. The CDR3 contains 16 residues. Trimming took 4 bases from V and 2 from J; bases not matched to a gene: 6. Germline CDR1 SGHRS, CDR2 YFSETQ. The CDR3 protein is CASSPGTGEPGNTIYF. The DNA of the CDR3 is TGCGCCAGCAGCCCTGGGACAGGGGAGCCTGGAAACACCATATATTTT. The full variable domain, with the rest looked up from reference TRBV5-1 and TRBJ1-3, is KAGVTQTPRYLIKTRGQQVTLSCSPISGHRSVSWYQQTPGQGLQFLFEYFSETQRNKGNFPGRFSGRQFSNSRSEMNVSTLELGDSALYLCASSPGTGEPGNTIYFGEGSWLTVV.

The genes are TRBV27 and TRBJ2-3, with 11 bases that match TRBD2. After removal of 6 bases from V and 4 bases from J, the junction contained 3 bases not matched to a gene. The CDR3 totals 14 residues. In germline, CDR1 is MNHEY, CDR2 SMNVEV (reference sequence). The CDR3 here is CASRLAGEADTQYF. Here the CDR3 DNA reads TGTGCCAGCAGACTAGCGGGAGAAGCAGATACGCAGTATTTT.

The genes are TRBV14 and TRBJ2-1; maybe TRBD1 (6 bases). Trimming left V 5 bases short and J 12 bases short, with 17 bases between. The CDR3 extends over 13 amino acids. Germline V gene sequence: CDR1 SGHDN, CDR2 FVKESK. CDR3 sequence: CASSTRQAEGQFF. CDR3 DNA sequence: TGTGCCAGCAGCACACGACAGGCCGAGGGGCAGTTCTTC.

This chain connects TRBV2 to TRBJ2-5, with D possibly matching TRBD2 (6 bases). Per germline, CDR1 SNHLY and CDR2 FYNNEI. There are 14 residues in the CDR3. Trimming stripped 7 bases from V and 5 bases from J, with 17 bases between. The CDR3 bases are TGTGCCAGCATATCTAGCGTTGCCTCGGAGACCCAGTACTTC. As protein: CASISSVASETQYF. The entire variable domain, with the rest obtained from reference TRBV2 and TRBJ2-5, is as follows: EPEVTQTPSHQVTQMGQEVILRCVPISNHLYFYWYRQILGQKVEFLVSFYNNEISEKSEIFDDQFSVERPDGSNFTLKIRSTKLEDSAMYFCASISSVASETQYFGPGTRLLVL.

In its sample, this clone was seen many times. The chain recombines TRBV5-1 with TRBJ2-7, with 9 bases that match TRBD1. The CDR3 length is 15 residues. Germline trimming cut 0 bases from V and 6 bases from J; bases unmatched to any gene: 7. Germline V gene data show CDR1 as SGHRS and CDR2 as YFSETQ. The DNA for the CDR3 is TGCGCCAGCAGCTTGGCCCCGGGACAGGGATTCGAGCAGTACTTC. It codes for CASSLAPGQGFEQYF.

The chain joins TRBV2 to TRBJ2-1, with D unclear. CDR1 and CDR2 from the germline V gene are SNHLY and FYNNEI. Trimming cost V 5 bases and J 8 bases, with 10 bases left between them. CDR3 length: 12 residues. The chain's CDR3 is CASSKRGYEQFF. The CDR3 coding sequence is TGTGCCAGCAGTAAGAGAGGTTATGAGCAGTTCTTC.

This chain uses TRBV3-1 (or the pseudogene TRBV3-2) with TRBJ2-1; 11 nucleotides match TRBD2. Germline assignment: CDR1 LGHDT and CDR2 YNNKEL (reference sequence). This CDR3 is built from 17 residues. Trimming removed 0 bases from V and 4 bases from J; junction bases left unmatched: 5. Written as DNA, the CDR3 is TGTGCCAGCAGCCAAGAGGTTACTAGCGGGGGATACAATGAGCAGTTCTTC. Translated: CASSQEVTSGGYNEQFF.

This chain connects TRBV5-6 to TRBJ1-5, with a weak D call TRBD1 (6 bases). This CDR3 comprises 15 residues. Per the germline V gene, CDR1 is SGHDT and CDR2 is YYEEEE. Trimming left V 2 bases short and J 7 bases short, with 16 bases between. Here the CDR3 DNA reads TGTGCCAGCAGCTTTTCAGGGGAAAGCAGACAGCCCCAGCATTTT. Amino acids: CASSFSGESRQPQHF.

This clone was seen only once. J is TRBJ1-2 and V is TRBV5-4, with D perhaps TRBD1 (6 bases). The CDR3 contains 13 residues. The germline V gene encodes CDR1 SGHNT and CDR2 YYREEE (reference sequence). Trimming stripped 3 bases from V and 8 bases from J, with 14 bases between. In DNA form, the CDR3 reads TGTGCCAGCAGCTCTCCGGGGGGGCTGGGCTACACCTTC. Encoded protein: CASSSPGGLGYTF.

The chain recombines TRBV10-3 with TRBJ2-1; tentatively, D is TRBD2 (5 bases). V was shortened by 10 bases and J by 7 bases, with 11 bases between the two germline ends. The length of the CDR3 is 11 residues. The germline V gene has CDR1 ENHRY and CDR2 SYGVKD. The CDR3 reads CATGMSNEQFF. In DNA, the CDR3 is TGTGCCACCGGGATGTCAAATGAGCAGTTCTTC.

Turning to this clone: Other DNA sequences in this specimen translate into the identical CDR3. V gene TRBV15 combines with J gene TRBJ1-6; no definite D call. The CDR3 contains 13 residues. The germline V and J ends were trimmed by 0 bases and 7 bases, with 4 bases remaining between them. The germline CDR1 and CDR2 sequences are LNHNV and YYDKDF (reference sequence). The CDR3 here is CATSRDRNSPLHF. In DNA, the CDR3 is TGTGCCACCAGCAGAGACAGGAATTCACCCCTCCACTTT.

This rearrangement joins TRBV3-1 (or the pseudogene TRBV3-2) to TRBJ2-2, with TRBD2 matching 15 bases. The CDR3 length is 17 residues. Germline lookup yields CDR1 LGHDT and CDR2 YNNKEL (reference sequence). The junction had 1 base not matched to a gene; V was cut back by 0 bases and J by 5 bases. The CDR3 here is CASSQDGTSGRTGELFF. CDR3 nucleotide sequence: TGTGCCAGCAGCCAAGATGGGACTAGCGGGAGGACCGGGGAGCTGTTTTTT.

The chain links TRBV10-3 to TRBJ1-1; 9 bases line up with TRBD1. This CDR3 contains 15 residues. The germline CDR1 and CDR2 sequences are ENHRY and SYGVKD. The J segment lost 1 base and the V segment lost 5 bases, leaving 5 bases of the junction unmatched. CDR3 residues: CAISNPGQGNTEAFF. DNA for the CDR3: TGTGCCATCAGTAATCCGGGACAGGGGAACACTGAAGCTTTCTTT.

The chain joins TRBV19 to TRBJ1-2, with D tentatively TRBD1 (5 bases). Germline lookup yields CDR1 LNHDA and CDR2 SQIVND (reference sequence). V was shortened by 3 bases and J by 3 bases, with 17 bases between the two germline ends. The CDR3 consists of 16 residues. The CDR3 nucleotides are TGTGCCAGTAGTATCCTCAGTAGGGGTACGGACTATGGCTACACCTTC. Encoded protein: CASSILSRGTDYGYTF. The full variable domain, in which reference TRBV19 and TRBJ1-2 provide the parts outside the CDR3, is DGGITQSPKYLFRKEGQNVTLSCEQNLNHDAMYWYRQDPGQGLRLIYYSQIVNDFQKGDIAEGYSVSREKKESFPLTVTSAQKNPTAFYLCASSILSRGTDYGYTFGSGTRLTVV.

J is TRBJ1-1 and V is TRBV10-2; D is possibly TRBD1 (6 bases). The CDR3 is 14 residues long. Germline-derived CDR1 and CDR2 are WSHSY and SAAADI. V dropped 8 bases and J dropped 1 base, with 14 bases sitting between them. The CDR3 DNA follows: TGCGCCAGCCGCCGACAGGCCTGGAACACTGAAGCTTTCTTT. Translation: CASRRQAWNTEAFF.

This rearrangement joins TRBV4-1 to TRBJ2-5, with D tentatively TRBD2 (6 bases). This CDR3 region has 17 residues. Between the trimmed V and J ends, which lost 2 bases and 1 base, there was a span of 17 bases. CDR1 is MGHRA and CDR2 is YSYEKL in the germline V gene. The CDR3 DNA reads TGCGCCAGCAGCCAAACCCTGGGAGGTACACCCCAAGAGACCCAGTACTTC. Protein: CASSQTLGGTPQETQYF.

A few counts support this clone. The genes are TRBV11-3 and TRBJ2-3, with D unclear. This CDR3 comprises 15 residues. The germline V gene has CDR1 SGHNT and CDR2 YENEEA. With 0 bases removed from V and 4 bases from J, the gap between germline ends came to 11 bases. The CDR3 sequence: CASSLDTRYSDTQYF. As DNA, the CDR3 is TGTGCCAGCAGCTTAGATACCCGGTACTCAGATACGCAGTATTTT.

The chain joins TRBV19 to TRBJ2-2; tentatively, D is TRBD2 (6 bases). Germline CDR1 LNHDA, CDR2 SQIVND (reference sequence). CDR3 length equals 17 residues. Trimming pared 1 base from V and 7 bases from J, leaving 19 bases between. As DNA, the CDR3 is TGTGCCAGTAGTATAGTAGGGACTCCTAAATACGGCGGGGAGCTGTTTTTT. The encoded protein is CASSIVGTPKYGGELFF.